The entry below describes one TCR beta chain. Its antigen is unknown. Profiling relied on immunoSEQ multiplex PCR, and the TCRdb table lists in-frame clones only, not all of them. This table has tens of thousands of clones, around 89% appearing once. The data were obtained in a study of OX40 agonist ivuxolimab in advanced cancers. Study background: All patients had ivuxolimab intravenously every 2 weeks at 0.01 to 10 mg/kg.

Study outcomes and limitations: More expanded clones were found, on average, in CD8+ than in CD4+ T cells. It was not determined which antigens were specifically recognized by the peripheral T cells that had undergone clonal expansion.

The CDR3 sequence is 13 residues long. Trimming removed 3 bases at V and 0 bases at J, with 6 bases between. CDR1 and CDR2 from the germline V gene are SGHTA and FQGNSA. This specimen consisted of CD4+ or CD8+ T cells sorted from blood, obtained in a trial of the OX40 agonist ivuxolimab. The clonotype originates from an adult with an advanced solid tumor such as melanoma, head and neck, liver or kidney cancer. J is TRBJ2-7 and V is TRBV7-2; unclear D gene. CDR3 nucleotide sequence: TGTGCCAGCAGCTTCGACCCCTCCTACGAGCAGTACTTC. Translated, it gives CASSFDPSYEQYF.